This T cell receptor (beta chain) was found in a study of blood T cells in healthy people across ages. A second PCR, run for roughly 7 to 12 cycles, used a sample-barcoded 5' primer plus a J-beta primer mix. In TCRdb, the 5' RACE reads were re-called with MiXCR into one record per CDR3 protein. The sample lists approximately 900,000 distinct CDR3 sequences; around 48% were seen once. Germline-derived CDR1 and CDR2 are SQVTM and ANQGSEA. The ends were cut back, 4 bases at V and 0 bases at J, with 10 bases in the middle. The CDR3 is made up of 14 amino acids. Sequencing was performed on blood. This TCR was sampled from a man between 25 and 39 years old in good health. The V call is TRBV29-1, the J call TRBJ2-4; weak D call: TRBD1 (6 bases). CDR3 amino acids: CSVGTVLAKNIQYF. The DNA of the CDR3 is TGCAGCGTTGGGACAGTACTAGCCAAAAACATTCAGTACTTC.